This T cell receptor beta chain originates from a study of blood T cells in healthy people across ages. Germline values: CDR1 SQVTM, CDR2 ANQGSEA. CDR3 length: 14 amino acids. V dropped 4 bases and J dropped 2 bases, with 12 bases sitting between them. The study recruited healthy Caucasian donors from Russia who were aged about 6 to 90. Then a second PCR, running roughly 7 to 11 cycles, was carried out with a sample-barcoded 5' primer and a J-beta primer mix. Using its own MiXCR run on the 5' RACE reads, TCRdb lists one record per CDR3 protein. Of more than 600,000 distinct CDR3 sequences in the sample, roughly 25% were seen once. In the case of this clonotype: The antigen remains undetermined.

Study conclusions and caveats: Measured against age, TCR beta diversity per million T cells decreased in a roughly linear manner.

The data also belong to a second study, concerning T cells of mothers and their children. From that report: Amplification in the second PCR used the M1S primer, which added sample barcodes and 2-4 random nucleotides. Slightly higher overlap, not significant, was seen in related mother-child pairs than in unrelated pairs.

V gene TRBV29-1 combines with J gene TRBJ2-1; a possible D gene is TRBD1 (6 bases). Input material: blood. The clonotype comes from a boy between 10 and 17 years old in good health. This CDR3 reads CSVVQGVAYNEQFF. The CDR3 DNA is TGCAGCGTTGTACAGGGAGTCGCCTACAATGAGCAGTTCTTC.